This entry concerns a single T cell receptor beta chain. Its antigen is unidentified. Per germline, CDR1 DFQATT and CDR2 SNEGSKA (reference sequence). V shed 8 bases and J shed 5 bases, with 20 bases lying between them. This CDR3 comprises 14 residues. The entry originates in a study of vaccination and CD4 T cells after COVID-19. An Oncomine TCR Beta short-read assay was used to sequence the DNA from cultured CD4+ T cells. TCRdb recomputed calls from the PCR reads with MiXCR, one row per CDR3 protein. The table records roughly 20,000 distinct CDR3 sequences, 51% of them present only once. The time point: late sampling 161 to 241 days after vaccination in a few convalescent patients. Treatment: approximately 9-day PBMC culture with coronavirus spike peptide pools or control peptides (ViraFEST assay).

This clonotype was sampled from a human donor who had recovered from COVID-19. The V and J genes are TRBV20-1 and TRBJ2-3; a weak D match, TRBD2 (7 bases). Sample: CD4+ T cells from blood, cultured in vitro, taken about 7 months after SARS-CoV-2 vaccination. The CDR3 reads CSSYGGGPGDTQYF. The CDR3 DNA is TGCAGTTCCTATGGGGGGGGGCCGGGAGATACGCAGTATTTT.